This T cell receptor beta chain was obtained from a study of blood T cell repertoires in COVID-19 (dated by TCRdb to the early 2020s). For the study in its entirety: The collaborator samples originated in the United States, Italy and Spain and spanned the acute and convalescent phases of COVID-19. Where HLA class I and class II types were available, the types were taken from metadata supplied by the sample provider, not from assay-based typing. The dataset comprised deeply sampled blood TCRbeta repertoires from subjects exposed to, actively infected with, or recovered from COVID-19. The material from the prospective study consisted of cDNA or gDNA derived from T cells, B-cell-depleted T cells, or PBMCs. The repertoires were made available in a free public database intended to serve as a resource for research on the immune response to SARS-CoV-2. Samples were obtained from the ongoing ImmuneRACE study (first 160 participants) and from 950 to 1,500 subjects provided by 6 global collaborators. Sample metadata almost always included a de-identified subject ID, COVID-19 status, age in years and sex.

The junction shows trimming of 5 bases on V and 9 bases on J, plus 13 bases between the germline ends. CDR1 is given as PRHDT and CDR2 as FYEKMQ, both from the germline V gene (reference sequence). Measured from the cysteine to the phenylalanine, the CDR3 is 12 residues long. Left in the record is the CDR3 DNA by itself, 36 bases read in frame from the first base. TCRbeta CDR3 regions were amplified from genomic DNA by means of the immunoSEQ Assay, a bias-controlled multiplex PCR. In the original analysis: The number of nucleated cells in each sample was estimated by amplification of reference gene primers within the assay. To quantify the absolute abundance of each unique TCRbeta CDR3 rearrangement, sequence reads were collapsed and filtered. For each sample, productive Simpson clonality was calculated as the square root of Simpson's diversity index across productive rearrangements. TCRdb obtained this table from immuneACCESS and retained in-frame rearrangements with V and J assigned. These tables miss some clones; where compared with another copy, unresolved V genes account for less than half of the shortfall, and the remainder is unexplained. That table gives V, J and clone size, and the DNA gave D and trimming. The sample records approximately 110,000 clones, roughly 85% of which are singletons. The ten largest clones take up approximately 3% of the sample.

General study outcomes and caveats: Clinical and demographic metadata were provided uncurated, with the amount varying by source and participant.

Worth noting for this clone: Its antigen target is currently unknown. One base away there is no much larger clone; base qualities are not given.

One collaborating source in Seattle enrolled patients while the patients were actively infected and followed the patients over time throughout the course of disease. Each collaborating institution followed its own protocols to collect whole blood in K2EDTA tubes. For TCRbeta analysis, collaborators shipped samples as frozen whole blood, isolated PBMCs, or DNA extracted from either of those sample types. The sequence was obtained from a woman of 80 years or more with COVID-19, enrolled during active disease. The rearrangement joined TRBV13 to TRBJ2-5; perhaps TRBD1 is the D gene, with 6 bases matching. Input material: peripheral blood. The encoded CDR3 is CASSPDRGAQYF. The sequenced DNA: TGTGCCAGCAGCCCGGACAGAGGGGCCCAGTACTTC.